Listed below are T cell receptor beta chains from one sample, sequenced in a study of T-cell memory formation after mild COVID-19. In TCRdb, the 5' RACE reads were re-called with MiXCR into one record per CDR3 protein. Among approximately 260,000 distinct CDR3 sequences listed, 18% were seen once. Sequencing used PBMCs or a T cell subset sorted from them (not recorded which). The source is a man aged 18 to 29 who had mild COVID-19 (a few samples of this study predate the infection). Cell type and time point are not known. Both conserved end residues are part of each CDR3. Each record gives: D gene, clone size, J gene, V gene, CDR3 DNA, CDR3 protein. A D gene is named only where the DNA matches it firmly. The size entry is marked missing in some rows and otherwise reads once, few, many or a size class.

d_gene: TRBD1
abundance: NA
j_gene: TRBJ1-1
v_gene: TRBV10-2
CDR3nt: TGCGCCAGCACCGACAGGGCTCAGAACACTGAAGCTTTCTTT
CDR3aa: CASTDRAQNTEAFF

d_gene: TRBD1
abundance: NA
j_gene: TRBJ2-7
v_gene: TRBV12-3/TRBV12-4
CDR3nt: TGTGCCAGCAGTTTCGGACAGGGCGGGGAGCAGTACTTC
CDR3aa: CASSFGQGGEQYF

d_gene: TRBD2
abundance: many
j_gene: TRBJ2-7
v_gene: TRBV11-2
CDR3nt: TGTGCCAGCAGCGGACTAGCGGGGGGTCCCGGAGGGGAGCAGTACTTC
CDR3aa: CASSGLAGGPGGEQYF

d_gene: TRBD2
abundance: NA
j_gene: TRBJ2-2
v_gene: TRBV30
CDR3nt: TGTGCCTGGAGCGCGGGGGTGGGACCCGGGGAGCTGTTTTTT
CDR3aa: CAWSAGVGPGELFF

d_gene: TRBD1
abundance: few
j_gene: TRBJ1-2
v_gene: TRBV29-1
CDR3nt: TGCAGCGTCGTTGGACAGGACTATGGCTACACCTTC
CDR3aa: CSVVGQDYGYTF

d_gene: NA
abundance: many
j_gene: TRBJ1-2
v_gene: TRBV11-2
CDR3nt: TGTGCCAGCAGCTTGGCAGGGAGCTATGGCTACACCTTC
CDR3aa: CASSLAGSYGYTF

d_gene: TRBD2
abundance: NA
j_gene: TRBJ2-1
v_gene: TRBV6-2/TRBV6-3
CDR3nt: TGTGCCAGCACTAAGCGGGGGCAAAACAATGAGCAGTTCTTC
CDR3aa: CASTKRGQNNEQFF

d_gene: TRBD2
abundance: few
j_gene: TRBJ2-1
v_gene: TRBV5-1
CDR3nt: TGCGCCAGCAGCTCGGGGGGTGTCTACAATGAGCAGTTCTTC
CDR3aa: CASSSGGVYNEQFF

d_gene: NA
abundance: many
j_gene: TRBJ2-1
v_gene: TRBV7-8
CDR3nt: TGTGCCAGCAGCTTTCGGGGGGCCTCCTACAATGAGCAGTTCTTC
CDR3aa: CASSFRGASYNEQFF

d_gene: TRBD2
abundance: few
j_gene: TRBJ2-1
v_gene: TRBV25-1
CDR3nt: TGTGCCAGCAGTGAATCGGGACTAGGGCGCTATGAGCAGTTCTTC
CDR3aa: CASSESGLGRYEQFF

d_gene: TRBD2
abundance: NA
j_gene: TRBJ2-3
v_gene: TRBV6-5
CDR3nt: TGTGCCAGCAGGGGGACTAGCTTAGATACGCAGTATTTT
CDR3aa: CASRGTSLDTQYF

d_gene: NA
abundance: few
j_gene: TRBJ2-2
v_gene: TRBV4-1
CDR3nt: TGCGCCAGCAGCCATCTCAGACTATCGGGGGGCTCCGGGGAGCTGTTTTTT
CDR3aa: CASSHLRLSGGSGELFF

d_gene: TRBD1
abundance: NA
j_gene: TRBJ2-5
v_gene: TRBV12-3/TRBV12-4
CDR3nt: TGTGCCAGCAGTTTTCTCAGGGGGCTCGAAGAGACCCAGTACTTC
CDR3aa: CASSFLRGLEETQYF

d_gene: NA
abundance: once
j_gene: TRBJ1-4
v_gene: TRBV29-1
CDR3nt: TGCAGCGTCCGACAGGATAATGAAAAACTGTTTTTT
CDR3aa: CSVRQDNEKLFF

d_gene: NA
abundance: few
j_gene: TRBJ1-6
v_gene: TRBV6-6
CDR3nt: TGTGCCAGCAGCCAAGACAGGAGTGTAAATAATTCACCCCTCCACTTT
CDR3aa: CASSQDRSVNNSPLHF

d_gene: TRBD1
abundance: NA
j_gene: TRBJ2-3
v_gene: TRBV7-6
CDR3nt: TGTGCCAGCAGCCCCGGGGGGGACAGGGGGCCAGATACGCAGTATTTT
CDR3aa: CASSPGGDRGPDTQYF

d_gene: NA
abundance: NA
j_gene: TRBJ1-1
v_gene: TRBV6-5
CDR3nt: TGTGCCAGCAGTGATCACAGGGCCTCGAACACTGAAGCTTTCTTT
CDR3aa: CASSDHRASNTEAFF

d_gene: TRBD1
abundance: few
j_gene: TRBJ1-2
v_gene: TRBV20-1
CDR3nt: TGCAGTGCTAGAGGACAGGGGGCTTATGGCTACACCTTC
CDR3aa: CSARGQGAYGYTF

d_gene: NA
abundance: NA
j_gene: TRBJ1-1
v_gene: TRBV4-2
CDR3nt: TGTGCCAGCAGCGGTCAGGGGTACACTGAAGCTTTCTTT
CDR3aa: CASSGQGYTEAFF

d_gene: TRBD2
abundance: NA
j_gene: TRBJ2-2
v_gene: TRBV6-5
CDR3nt: TGTGCCAGCAGTTATAACCTAGCGGGGTCGGAGAACACCGGGGAGCTGTTTTTT
CDR3aa: CASSYNLAGSENTGELFF

d_gene: NA
abundance: NA
j_gene: TRBJ2-7
v_gene: TRBV4-3
CDR3nt: TGCGCCAGCAGCCTTCACCAGGCTACATCCTACGAGCAGTACTTC
CDR3aa: CASSLHQATSYEQYF

d_gene: NA
abundance: few
j_gene: TRBJ1-1
v_gene: TRBV12-3/TRBV12-4
CDR3nt: TGTGCCAGCAGTTTATCAAGGACAATCGGGATGAACACTGAAGCTTTCTTT
CDR3aa: CASSLSRTIGMNTEAFF

d_gene: NA
abundance: NA
j_gene: TRBJ2-3
v_gene: TRBV7-3
CDR3nt: TGTGCCAGCAGCCGATTTGGGGGCACAGATACGCAGTATTTT
CDR3aa: CASSRFGGTDTQYF

d_gene: TRBD1
abundance: NA
j_gene: TRBJ1-6
v_gene: TRBV12-3/TRBV12-4
CDR3nt: TGTGCCAGCAGCCCTCAGGGGGAAAGTTCACCCCTCCACTTT
CDR3aa: CASSPQGESSPLHF

d_gene: NA
abundance: few
j_gene: TRBJ1-4
v_gene: TRBV10-3
CDR3nt: TGTGCCATCAGCGCGGGGACGGGAGAAAAACTGTTTTTT
CDR3aa: CAISAGTGEKLFF

d_gene: NA
abundance: NA
j_gene: TRBJ1-2
v_gene: TRBV4-3
CDR3nt: TGCGCCAGCAGCCCCCTGCAAGGGGTCAACTATGGCTACACCTTC
CDR3aa: CASSPLQGVNYGYTF

d_gene: TRBD2
abundance: few
j_gene: TRBJ2-7
v_gene: TRBV6-2/TRBV6-3
CDR3nt: TGTGCCAGCAGTTTTAGCGGGGGGAGCTACGAGCAGTACTTC
CDR3aa: CASSFSGGSYEQYF

d_gene: NA
abundance: NA
j_gene: TRBJ1-2
v_gene: TRBV12-3/TRBV12-4
CDR3nt: TGTGCCAGCAGTTCATTTCGTAGTACGGGTGGCTACACCTTC
CDR3aa: CASSSFRSTGGYTF

d_gene: TRBD1
abundance: few
j_gene: TRBJ1-2
v_gene: TRBV4-3
CDR3nt: TGCGCCAGCAGCCCCGGGACAGCCTATGGCTACACCTTC
CDR3aa: CASSPGTAYGYTF

d_gene: TRBD2
abundance: many
j_gene: TRBJ2-1
v_gene: TRBV7-9
CDR3nt: TGTGCCACGACCCGGGGACTAGCATCCAATGAGCAGTTCTTC
CDR3aa: CATTRGLASNEQFF

d_gene: NA
abundance: NA
j_gene: TRBJ2-3
v_gene: TRBV2
CDR3nt: TGTGCCAGCTCCCCAGAGGTCGGGGATACGCAGTATTTT
CDR3aa: CASSPEVGDTQYF

d_gene: NA
abundance: NA
j_gene: TRBJ2-2
v_gene: TRBV19
CDR3nt: TGTGCCAGTAGTATGCAGGCCGGGGAGCTGTTTTTT
CDR3aa: CASSMQAGELFF

d_gene: NA
abundance: few
j_gene: TRBJ2-5
v_gene: TRBV24-1
CDR3nt: TGTGCCACCAGTGATGCCAATGAAGAGACCCAGTACTTC
CDR3aa: CATSDANEETQYF

d_gene: NA
abundance: few
j_gene: TRBJ2-5
v_gene: TRBV5-1
CDR3nt: TGCGCCAGCAGCTTGGTGTCAGTCCTGGTGGAGACCCAGTACTTC
CDR3aa: CASSLVSVLVETQYF

d_gene: TRBD2
abundance: NA
j_gene: TRBJ2-1
v_gene: TRBV29-1
CDR3nt: TGCAGCGTTGGGGGGACTAGCGGGGCCGATGAGCAGTTCTTC
CDR3aa: CSVGGTSGADEQFF

d_gene: TRBD2
abundance: NA
j_gene: TRBJ2-1
v_gene: TRBV11-2
CDR3nt: TGTGCCAGCGCGACGGGGGGGGCTTCGTTCTTC
CDR3aa: CASATGGASFF

d_gene: NA
abundance: many
j_gene: TRBJ2-7
v_gene: TRBV5-1
CDR3nt: TGCGCCAGCAGCCAAACGTCGTACGAGCAGTACTTC
CDR3aa: CASSQTSYEQYF

d_gene: TRBD1
abundance: once
j_gene: TRBJ2-5
v_gene: TRBV29-1
CDR3nt: TGCAGCGCCGACAGGGGAGCAAGGGAGACCCAGTACTTC
CDR3aa: CSADRGARETQYF

d_gene: NA
abundance: many
j_gene: TRBJ1-1
v_gene: TRBV2
CDR3nt: TGTGCCAGCAAAATCGACAGATTGAACACTGAAGCTTTCTTT
CDR3aa: CASKIDRLNTEAFF

d_gene: NA
abundance: few
j_gene: TRBJ2-1
v_gene: TRBV27
CDR3nt: TGTGCCAGCAGTGACACCGGGACACACAATGAGCAGTTCTTC
CDR3aa: CASSDTGTHNEQFF

d_gene: NA
abundance: NA
j_gene: TRBJ1-1
v_gene: TRBV5-1
CDR3nt: TGCGCCAGCAGCTTGAGGAGGGGCCAAGGGACTGAAGCTTTCTTT
CDR3aa: CASSLRRGQGTEAFF

d_gene: NA
abundance: NA
j_gene: TRBJ2-2
v_gene: TRBV12-3/TRBV12-4
CDR3nt: TGTGCCAGCAGCCTAGGGAGACGGACCGGGGAGCTGTTTTTT
CDR3aa: CASSLGRRTGELFF

d_gene: NA
abundance: many
j_gene: TRBJ2-2
v_gene: TRBV7-8
CDR3nt: TGTGCCAGCAGCCTTGACGCAGGGACGAACACCGGGGAGCTGTTTTTT
CDR3aa: CASSLDAGTNTGELFF

d_gene: TRBD2
abundance: NA
j_gene: TRBJ2-3
v_gene: TRBV7-2
CDR3nt: TGTGCCAGCAGCGCACGCTGGCTAGCGGGGGGGCGCACAGATACGCAGTATTTT
CDR3aa: CASSARWLAGGRTDTQYF